This TCR beta chain originates from a study of cytomegalovirus exposure and HLA in healthy donors. Study-wide results and caveats: The study flagged about 150 TCR beta chains as cytomegalovirus-associated. Rare TCR sequences predominated, though certain public TCRs were found in many donors.

Turning to this clone: Its specificity is unknown.

PCR involved 60 Vbeta and 13 Jbeta primers. TCRdb's table, derived via immunoSEQ multiplex PCR, lists solely in-frame clones and lacks some. This table holds fewer than 200,000 clones, under 90% found once. The CDR3 spans 14 residues. The V end lost 4 bases, the J end lost 0 bases, and 10 bases lay between the germline ends. Per germline, CDR1 SGDLS and CDR2 YYNGEE. The chain recombines TRBV9 with TRBJ2-5; TRBD1 is a possible D gene (5 bases). The receptor comes from a male donor in good health and CMV-seronegative. The specimen sequenced was PBMCs. CDR3 loop: CASSLDSYQETQYF. The CDR3 DNA is TGTGCCAGCAGCCTAGACAGTTACCAAGAGACCCAGTACTTC.